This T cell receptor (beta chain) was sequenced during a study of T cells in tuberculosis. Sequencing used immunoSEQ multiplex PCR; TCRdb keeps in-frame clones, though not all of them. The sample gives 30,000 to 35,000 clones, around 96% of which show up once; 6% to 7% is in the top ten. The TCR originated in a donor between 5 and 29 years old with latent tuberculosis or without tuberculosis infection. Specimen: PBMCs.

CDR3 amino acids: CASRAGNEQFF. CDR3 in DNA: TGTGCCAGTAGGGCGGGGAATGAGCAGTTCTTC. This chain uses TRBV6-5 with TRBJ2-1; the D gene is possibly TRBD2 (6 bases). CDR1 and CDR2 (germline): MNHEY, SVGAGI. The germline V and J ends were trimmed by 9 bases and 7 bases, with 10 bases remaining between them. The CDR3 is 11 residues long.